This T cell receptor (beta chain) was sequenced for a study of regulatory T cells in long-lasting Graves disease. Study observations and caveats: The TCR repertoire of persistent Graves' patients was less diverse than that of newly diagnosed ones. Newly diagnosed disease favored TRBV20-1 and TRBJ2-1 over persistent disease.

Time point noted: newly diagnosed GD, antithyroid drugs for less than 3 months. From RNA extracted from PBMCs, the TCR library was made. Nine milliliters of peripheral blood were taken and placed in EDTA tubes. The table lists this clonotype with many counts. What it recognizes is unknown. According to the study, TCR beta libraries were built with iRepertoire HTBI primers and CDR3-region Arm-PCR. In the source study's methods: In the combined samples, 62 TRBV and under 15 TRBJ segments were identified. A single record per CDR3 protein comes from TCRdb applying MiXCR to the multiplex PCR reads. These V and J calls are TCRdb output, not the study's own analysis. The sample gives about 320,000 distinct CDR3 sequences, over 15% of which show up once; approximately 35% is in the top ten. The germline CDR1 and CDR2 sequences are LNHDA and SQIVND (reference sequence). This CDR3 contains 15 residues. Between the trimmed V and J ends, which lost 5 bases and 5 bases, there was a span of 18 bases.

This receptor was identified in a female donor with Graves disease. The genes are TRBV19 and TRBJ1-1, with a tentative D call TRBD1 (5 bases). The material sequenced was peripheral blood mononuclear cells (PBMCs), taken at new diagnosis, from a patient treated with antithyroid drugs. In DNA form, the CDR3 reads TGTGCCAGTAGTGTGGGACTCCACAGCAGGACTGAAGCTTTCTTT. Its protein product is CASSVGLHSRTEAFF.